This is a list of T cell receptor beta chains from one sample in a study of blood T cell repertoires in COVID-19. Method: immunoSEQ multiplex PCR; TCRdb's copy keeps in-frame clones and lacks some. The repertoire includes roughly 78,000 clones, approximately 85% of them detected once, and over 25% sits in the top ten. Sample: peripheral blood. These receptors all come from a man aged 50-60 years with acute or convalescent COVID-19. CDR3s include the opening cysteine and the closing phenylalanine or tryptophan. The D gene is left open where the match is weak. The size field is filled for only some rows; it gives once, few, many or a size class.

clone size | J gene | V gene | D gene | CDR3 DNA | CDR3 protein
. | TRBJ2-6 | TRBV2 | TRBD1 | TGTGCCAGGGACAGGGAGAGCTCTGGGGCCAACGTCCTGACTTTC | CARDRESSGANVLTF
. | TRBJ1-4 | TRBV19 | . | TGTGCCAGTAGTGACCACAGGCCAACTAATGAAAAACTGTTTTTT | CASSDHRPTNEKLFF
. | TRBJ1-2 | TRBV29-1 | TRBD1 | TGCAGCGTTGGACAGGGGGAGTATGGCTACACCTTC | CSVGQGEYGYTF
. | TRBJ2-1 | TRBV4-1 | TRBD1 | TGCGCCAGCAGCCAAGACTCGACAGGGGGTCGAGAGCAGTTCTTC | CASSQDSTGGREQFF
. | TRBJ1-5 | TRBV27 | . | TGTGCCAGCAGTTTACGACAGGAGAGCAATCAGCCCCAGCATTTT | CASSLRQESNQPQHF
. | TRBJ2-7 | TRBV19 | TRBD1 | TGTGCCAGTAGTAGCCGGGACAGGGGGCGCGAGCAGTACTTC | CASSSRDRGREQYF
. | TRBJ2-5 | TRBV14 | . | TGTGCCAGCAGCCAAGATAGAGTGCGAGAGACCCAGTACTTC | CASSQDRVRETQYF
. | TRBJ1-1 | TRBV19 | TRBD1 | TGTGCCAGTAGTATAGGTTACAGGGGAATGACTGAAGCTTTCTTT | CASSIGYRGMTEAFF
. | TRBJ2-3 | TRBV5-1 | . | TGCGCCAGCAGCTTGGGGGGGGCAGATACGCAGTATTTT | CASSLGGADTQYF
. | TRBJ2-3 | TRBV7-6 | TRBD2 | TGTGCCAGCAGCCCTGGACTAGCGGGGGGCTACACAGATACGCAGTATTTT | CASSPGLAGGYTDTQYF
. | TRBJ2-7 | TRBV19 | TRBD2 | TGTGCCAGTAGTCCAAATAGTCGAAGGGGAGGGAGCTACGAGCAGTACTTC | CASSPNSRRGGSYEQYF
few | TRBJ1-5 | TRBV10-1 | TRBD1 | TGCGCCAGCAGTGAGGGGACAGGGGGCAATCAGCCCCAGCATTTT | CASSEGTGGNQPQHF
. | TRBJ1-2 | TRBV18 | . | TGTGCCAGCTCACCACGGGAAGGGGAAAAACGGGGCTACACCTTC | CASSPREGEKRGYTF
. | TRBJ1-1 | TRBV5-1 | . | TGCGCCAGCAGCTTGTCTATGACAGGAGCTAACACTGAAGCTTTCTTT | CASSLSMTGANTEAFF
. | TRBJ2-2 | TRBV24-1 | . | TGTGCCACCGGGAGGCCGAACACCGGGGAGCTGTTTTTT | CATGRPNTGELFF
. | TRBJ1-2 | TRBV24-1 | TRBD1 | TGTGCCACCAGTGACCTGACAGGGAGAGGCTACACCTTC | CATSDLTGRGYTF
. | TRBJ2-1 | TRBV3-1/TRBV3-2 | TRBD2 | TGTGCCAGCAGCCAAGCCTCCGGGGGGGCCAATGAGCAGTTCTTC | CASSQASGGANEQFF
. | TRBJ1-4 | TRBV7-9 | . | TGTGCCAGCAGCCCCGACTCTATTAAGAACGAAAAACTGTTTTTT | CASSPDSIKNEKLFF
. | TRBJ1-4 | TRBV5-5 | . | TGTGCCAGCAGCAGGACAAACCAAAATGAAAAACTGTTTTTT | CASSRTNQNEKLFF
once | TRBJ2-2 | TRBV9 | TRBD2 | TGTGCCAGCAGCCCAACCGGGCGGGGGGCAGGCGGGGAGCTGTTTTTT | CASSPTGRGAGGELFF
. | TRBJ1-4 | TRBV2 | . | TGTGCCAGCAAACACCCAACTAATGAAAAACTGTTTTTT | CASKHPTNEKLFF
. | TRBJ2-7 | TRBV5-4 | TRBD2 | TGTGCCAGCAGCTTGTCGGGAGGCGAGCAGTACTTC | CASSLSGGEQYF
. | TRBJ2-6 | TRBV9 | TRBD2 | TGTGCCAGCAGCCCCCGCGGGGGCTCTGGGGCCAACGTCCTGACTTTC | CASSPRGGSGANVLTF
. | TRBJ2-5 | TRBV29-1 | . | TGCAGCGTTCCTCTGAGTTCCCAAGAGACCCAGTACTTC | CSVPLSSQETQYF
once | TRBJ1-4 | TRBV7-9 | . | TGTGCCAGCACCCAGAATGAAAAACTGTTTTTT | CASTQNEKLFF
. | TRBJ1-5 | TRBV24-1 | . | TGTGCCACCAGTGACGGCGGTCACAATCAGCCCCAGCATTTT | CATSDGGHNQPQHF
. | TRBJ1-5 | TRBV2 | . | TGTGCCAGCAGATGGACAGCGGCTAGCAATCAGCCCCAGCATTTT | CASRWTAASNQPQHF
. | TRBJ2-1 | TRBV13 | TRBD1 | TGTGCCAGCAGCCATCCGGGACAGAGCTCCTACAATGAGCAGTTCTTC | CASSHPGQSSYNEQFF
. | TRBJ1-5 | TRBV6-5 | . | TGTGCCAGCAGCCGCGAGCTAGGTAGCGATCAGCCCCAGCATTTT | CASSRELGSDQPQHF
. | TRBJ1-2 | TRBV11-2 | TRBD1 | TGTGCCAGCAGCCCTCAGGACAGGGGGGCCTATGGCTACACCTTC | CASSPQDRGAYGYTF
. | TRBJ1-3 | TRBV5-1 | . | TGCGCCAGCAGCTTGGATTCAGGGTTTTCTGGAAACACCATATATTTT | CASSLDSGFSGNTIYF
. | TRBJ2-3 | TRBV4-1 | TRBD1 | TGCGCCAGCAGCCAAGATAGGGGTGGACAGGGCACAGATACGCAGTATTTT | CASSQDRGGQGTDTQYF
. | TRBJ2-6 | TRBV9 | . | TGTGCCAGCAGCAGCGACAGAAGCTCTGGGGCCAACGTCCTGACTTTC | CASSSDRSSGANVLTF
. | TRBJ1-4 | TRBV6-5 | TRBD1 | TGTGCCAGCAGTTACCGTGAAAGACAGGGACTGTTTTTT | CASSYRERQGLFF
. | TRBJ2-7 | TRBV6-1 | TRBD1 | TGTGCCAGCAGTGAAGCTTACGGGACAGGATACTACGAGCAGTACTTC | CASSEAYGTGYYEQYF